This T cell receptor (beta chain) came from a study of blood T cell repertoires in COVID-19. CDR3 length equals 12 residues. Trimming removed 5 bases at V and 4 bases at J, with 6 bases between. Participants were aged 18 to 89 years from approximately 25 US areas. Here immunoSEQ multiplex PCR was the method, and the copy in TCRdb shows in-frame clones only, minus some. This sample has nearly 400,000 clones, with roughly nine tenths found just once. This receptor was obtained from a woman in her twenties or thirties who had recovered from COVID-19. The chain carries TRBV12-3 or TRBV12-4 and TRBJ1-5; no clear D gene. The sample consisted of PBMCs or T cells enriched from blood (not recorded which). CDR3 coding DNA: TGTGCCAGCAGTACAATTAATCAGCCCCAGCATTTT. Residues: CASSTINQPQHF.